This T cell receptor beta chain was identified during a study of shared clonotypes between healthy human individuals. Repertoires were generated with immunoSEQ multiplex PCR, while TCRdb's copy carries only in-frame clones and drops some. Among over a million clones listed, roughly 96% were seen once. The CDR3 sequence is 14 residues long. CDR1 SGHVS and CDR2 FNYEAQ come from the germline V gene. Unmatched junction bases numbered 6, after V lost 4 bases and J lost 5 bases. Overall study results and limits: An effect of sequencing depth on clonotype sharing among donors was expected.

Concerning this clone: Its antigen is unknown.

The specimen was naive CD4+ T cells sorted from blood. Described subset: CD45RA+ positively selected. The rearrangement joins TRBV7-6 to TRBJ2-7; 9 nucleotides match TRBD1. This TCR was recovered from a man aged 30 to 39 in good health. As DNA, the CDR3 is TGTGCCAGCAGCTGGACAGGGGTTGAAGACGAGCAGTACTTC. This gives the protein CASSWTGVEDEQYF.